What follows are 13 T cell receptor beta chains derived from one specimen sequenced in a study of somatic mutations in cytotoxic T cells in rheumatoid arthritis. Generated by immunoSEQ multiplex PCR, the TCRdb table keeps only in-frame clones and is missing some. The profile covers about 20,000 clones, with approximately 81% appearing a single time and approximately 6.9% taken by the ten largest. Sequenced: CD8+ T cells sorted from blood. The receptors shown here come from a middle-aged woman with rheumatoid arthritis.

The chain recombines TRBV11-2 with TRBJ2-7; 10 nucleotides agree with TRBD1. Germline CDR1 is SGHAT and CDR2 is FQNNGV. Trimming removed 4 bases from V and 2 bases from J; junction bases left unmatched: 5. There are 15 residues in the CDR3. This CDR3 reads CASSSRDRGPYEQYF. The CDR3 DNA sequence: TGTGCCAGCAGCTCCCGGGACAGGGGTCCCTACGAGCAGTACTTC. Based on the CDR3 plus reference TRBV11-2 and TRBJ2-7, the full variable domain is EAGVAQSPRYKIIEKRQSVAFWCNPISGHATLYWYQQILGQGPKLLIQFQNNGVVDDSQLPKDRFSAERLKGVDSTLKIQPAKLEDSAVYLCASSSRDRGPYEQYFGPGTRLTVT.

This clone was seen a few times. The chain combines TRBV5-1 with TRBJ1-1, with 9 bases that match TRBD1. The ends lost 1 base at V and 4 bases at J; junction bases unmatched: 8. The CDR3 spans 16 residues. Germline V gene data show CDR1 as SGHRS and CDR2 as YFSETQ. The DNA of the CDR3 is TGCGCCAGCAGCTTGAAGGTGGGACAGGGATTCACTGAAGCTTTCTTT. It codes for CASSLKVGQGFTEAFF.

This clone showed up just once. The chain joins TRBV28 to TRBJ1-1; no definite D call. Germline values: CDR1 MDHEN, CDR2 SYDVKM. V was cut by 3 bases and J by 3 bases, with 5 bases left in between. This CDR3 region has 12 residues. The CDR3 coding sequence is TGTGCCAGCAGTTTCGGTTACACTGAAGCTTTCTTT. Encoded protein: CASSFGYTEAFF.

The V call is TRBV9, the J call TRBJ2-1; 13 bases agree with TRBD2. V trimming: 4 bases; J trimming: 0 bases; junction bases outside the gene matches: 10. The CDR3 sequence is 19 residues long. The germline CDR1 and CDR2 sequences are SGDLS and YYNGEE. This CDR3 reads CASSITSGGASGSYNEQFF. The DNA for the CDR3 is TGTGCCAGCAGCATTACTAGCGGGGGGGCGTCCGGCTCCTACAATGAGCAGTTCTTC.

This clone was observed once. V is TRBV28 and J is TRBJ2-7; perhaps TRBD2 as D (6 bases). The CDR3 has 14 amino acids. CDR1 is MDHEN, CDR2 SYDVKM, per germline. The V end was cut by 4 bases, the J end by 5 bases, with 15 bases between. Here the CDR3 reads CASSSTGLSNEQYF. CDR3 nucleotide sequence: TGTGCCAGCAGTTCCACGGGACTGAGCAACGAGCAGTACTTC.

This clone has more than one count but fewer than ten. This chain uses TRBV2 with TRBJ2-7; D is ambiguous. CDR1 is SNHLY and CDR2 is FYNNEI in the germline V gene. The CDR3 is made up of 12 amino acids. V shed 8 bases and J shed 4 bases, with 12 bases lying between them. This chain's CDR3 is CASSNAAYEQYF. CDR3 DNA: TGTGCCAGCTCAAACGCGGCTTACGAGCAGTACTTC.

Only one count was recorded for this clone. This rearrangement joins TRBV7-9 to TRBJ2-7, with TRBD2 matching over 8 bases. Per germline, CDR1 SEHNR and CDR2 FQNEAQ (reference sequence). The CDR3 has 15 amino acids. Trimming cost V 6 bases and J 0 bases; bases outside gene matches: 7. For the CDR3, the DNA is TGTGCCAGCAGTGCGCCGGGGGGGAGCTCCTACGAGCAGTACTTC. Its translation is CASSAPGGSSYEQYF.

This CDR3 is CASSEWGLYNEQFF. CDR3 nucleotides: TGTGCCAGCAGTGAATGGGGACTCTACAATGAGCAGTTCTTC. The rearrangement uses TRBV6-1 and TRBJ2-1; a possible D gene is TRBD2 (6 bases). V lost 2 bases and J lost 3, with 8 bases in between. The CDR3 consists of 14 residues. The germline V gene encodes CDR1 MNHNS and CDR2 SASEGT.

The chain joins TRBV21-1 to TRBJ1-1. TRBV21-1 has pseudogene status. This CDR3 is 15 amino acids long. CDR3 amino acids: CASSKEEEGNTEAFF. Here the CDR3 DNA reads TGTGCCAGCAGCAAAGAAGAGGAGGGGAACACTGAAGCTTTCTTT.

In its sample, this clone was seen a few times. The V gene is TRBV7-2, the J gene TRBJ1-2; D remains unclear. Trimming shortened V by 5 bases and J by 6 bases, and 7 bases separated the two germline ends. The CDR3 sequence is 11 residues long. Looked up from germline, CDR1 is SGHTA and CDR2 is FQGNSA. Here the CDR3 DNA reads TGTGCCAGCAGCCTCGGGGATGGCTACACCTTC. Translation: CASSLGDGYTF.

This clone appeared a few times. The chain is built from TRBV29-1 and TRBJ1-1, with 10 bases identical to TRBD1. Per the germline V gene, CDR1 is SQVTM and CDR2 is ANQGSEA. This CDR3 has 12 amino acids. V lost 7 bases, J lost 4 bases, and 3 bases stayed unmatched. CDR3 region: CSADRGTTEAFF. The CDR3, as DNA: TGCAGCGCGGACAGGGGGACCACTGAAGCTTTCTTT.

There are a few counts of this clone. The chain carries TRBV6-4 and TRBJ2-3, with TRBD1 matching 12 bases. Germline V CDR1 and CDR2: MRHNA, SNTAGT. The length of the CDR3 is 16 residues. V was pared by 6 bases and J by 6 bases, with 10 bases of the junction left unmatched. In DNA form, the CDR3 reads TGTGCCAGCAGCGTAACCGGGACAGGGGGCTCGGATACGCAGTATTTT. Its translation is CASSVTGTGGSDTQYF.

The genes are TRBV27 and TRBJ2-7; perhaps TRBD2 as D (5 bases). Trimming took off 10 bases at V and 3 bases at J, with 10 bases between the two ends. CDR3 length: 11 amino acids. The germline gives CDR1 MNHEY, CDR2 SMNVEV (reference sequence). CDR3 DNA sequence: TGTGCCACCTGGACTGGCTACGAGCAGTACTTC. This sequence encodes CATWTGYEQYF.